These T cell receptor beta chains were read from a single sample in a study of T cell responses to AZD1222 COVID-19 vaccine. Generated by immunoSEQ multiplex PCR, the TCRdb table keeps only in-frame clones and is missing some. Of over 150,000 clones listed, 90% were seen once; the top ten hold approximately 1.5%. Sequencing was performed on peripheral blood, taken on day 0 of AZD1222 vaccination. The source is an adult in good health. CDR3s include the opening cysteine and the closing phenylalanine or tryptophan. A D gene is named only where the DNA matches it firmly. Clone size is given for some rows only: seen once, a few or many times, or a class if the clone is expanded.

V gene	D gene	clone size	J gene	CDR3 DNA	CDR3 protein
TRBV29-1	TRBD1	-	TRBJ2-3	TGCAGCGGCCGGGACAGGGAAGTGAATACGCAGTATTTT	CSGRDREVNTQYF
TRBV5-6	TRBD2	-	TRBJ2-1	TGTGCCAGTTTACTAGCGGGGGGGCCTGAGCAGTTCTTC	CASLLAGGPEQFF
TRBV5-1	-	-	TRBJ1-4	TGCGCCAGCAGCTCGGGGGGCGAAAAACTGTTTTTT	CASSSGGEKLFF
TRBV11-2	TRBD1	-	TRBJ1-2	TGTGCCAGCAGCCGAGTTTACCGGGACAGCTATGGCTACACCTTC	CASSRVYRDSYGYTF
TRBV18	-	once	TRBJ1-1	TGTGCCAGCTCACCACAGGGCCCTTCCCCGAACACTGAAGCTTTCTTT	CASSPQGPSPNTEAFF
TRBV7-9	-	-	TRBJ1-4	TGTGCCAGCAGCTTGGAAGGGGGATTGGAAAAACTGTTTTTT	CASSLEGGLEKLFF
TRBV6-2/TRBV6-3	TRBD2	-	TRBJ2-5	TGTGCCAGCAGCCTACTAGCGGGGCCCTACCAAGAGACCCAGTACTTC	CASSLLAGPYQETQYF
TRBV25-1	-	few	TRBJ2-7	TGTGCCAGCAGTGAATTAACAGGGCTCAGGAGGGAGCAGTACTTC	CASSELTGLRREQYF
TRBV11-3	TRBD1	-	TRBJ1-2	TGTGCCAGCAGCTCCGGACAGGGAGGGGACTATGGCTACACCTTC	CASSSGQGGDYGYTF
TRBV7-8	-	-	TRBJ1-5	TGTGCCAGCAGCCCCCGCGGACCTTTCTTTGGTGGCAATCAGCCCCAGCATTTT	CASSPRGPFFGGNQPQHF
TRBV6-1	-	-	TRBJ1-5	TGTGCCAGCAGTGAACTAGTTAATAGCAATCAGCCCCAGCATTTT	CASSELVNSNQPQHF
TRBV18	TRBD2	-	TRBJ2-1	TGTGCCAGCTCACCTCGCCCTCAGACTAGCGGGGGGTACAATGAGCAGTTCTTC	CASSPRPQTSGGYNEQFF
TRBV27	-	once	TRBJ2-3	TGTGCCAGCAGTTTATGGGGAGGGGGCGCGACAGATACGCAGTATTTT	CASSLWGGGATDTQYF
TRBV28	-	-	TRBJ1-2	TGTGCCAGCAGCACCGTCGAGGGACACTATGGCTACACCTTC	CASSTVEGHYGYTF
TRBV4-2	TRBD1	-	TRBJ2-1	TGTGCCAGCAGCCTGCGACAGGGAGACTACAATGAGCAGTTCTTC	CASSLRQGDYNEQFF
TRBV5-4	-	-	TRBJ1-2	TGTGCCAGCAGCCCGGCGGGGGCTAACTATGGCTACACCTTC	CASSPAGANYGYTF
TRBV19	-	once	TRBJ1-2	TGTGCCAGTAGATCTCACGAGCTATTACGGCATGGCTACACCTTC	CASRSHELLRHGYTF
TRBV29-1	TRBD1	-	TRBJ1-1	TGCAGCGTTGAAGGGGACAGGGGGGTTTCCACTGAAGCTTTCTTT	CSVEGDRGVSTEAFF
TRBV11-2	-	-	TRBJ2-5	TGTGCCAGCAGCTCCCCGACACGGGGGTTAGAGACCCAGTACTTC	CASSSPTRGLETQYF
TRBV3-1/TRBV3-2	TRBD2	once	TRBJ2-7	TGTGCCACCTCCGGGACTAGCGGGGGCTCCTACGAGCAGTACTTC	CATSGTSGGSYEQYF
TRBV11-1	-	-	TRBJ1-2	TGTGCCAGCAGCTTATCAGGGCCAGGCTATGGCTACACCTTC	CASSLSGPGYGYTF
TRBV5-4	TRBD1	-	TRBJ1-2	TGTGCCAGCAGCTCCACGACAGGGGGAGAGGTTGGCTACACCTTC	CASSSTTGGEVGYTF